This passage covers 8 T cell receptor beta chains from one sample sequenced in a study of T-cell reconstitution after alpha-beta-depleted transplantation in children (dated by TCRdb to the mid-2010s). Library creation used PCR. TCRdb records Illumina HiSeq 2500 as the sequencer. TCR libraries were prepared with molecular barcoding, using unique molecular identifiers to normalize TCRbeta repertoire quantification. TCRdb passed the public sequencing reads through fastp at Q25 and MiXCR, retaining productive beta sequences. Rows with a matching CDR3 protein are joined into one entry that keeps the most common DNA and genes. Counted in this sample were 250,000 to 400,000 distinct CDR3 sequences; 23% of them appeared once. The ten largest clones represent around 9.9% of the sample. The treatment or condition label, read with the paper, signifies: allogeneic hematopoietic cell transplantation with graft depleted of TCRalphabeta T cells and CD19 B cells.

This material consisted of PBMCs, mostly from graft donor cells, taken 180 days after TCRalphabeta/CD19-depleted stem cell transplant. The receptors shown here come from a male patient between 10 and 17 years old who had a stem cell transplant for acute lymphoblastic leukemia, so the T cells may come from the graft donor.

The genes are TRBV6-1 and TRBJ2-6, with TRBD1 identical over 8 bases. J gave up 8 bases and V 8 bases, and 11 bases lay outside the gene matches. Germline V lookup: CDR1 MNHNS, CDR2 SASEGT. The CDR3 contains 15 residues. CDR3 sequence: CASGGRGQGTNVLTF. The CDR3 nucleotides read TGTGCCAGCGGGGGCAGGGGGCAAGGGACCAACGTCCTGACTTTC.

This clonotype was recorded a few times. The V and J genes are TRBV6-1 and TRBJ1-5, with D perhaps TRBD1 (5 bases). This CDR3 region has 16 residues. Germline V gene lookup returns CDR1 MNHNS and CDR2 SASEGT. The germline V and J ends were trimmed by 5 bases and 2 bases, with 16 bases remaining between them. CDR3 region: CASSPRGQGRNQPQHF. In nucleotides, the CDR3 is TGTGCCAGCAGTCCCAGAGGTCAGGGCCGCAATCAGCCCCAGCATTTT.

This clonotype appeared a few times. The genes are TRBV30 and TRBJ2-7; D unresolved. V lost 0 bases and J lost 7, with 13 bases in between. The CDR3 is made up of 13 amino acids. Per the germline V gene, CDR1 is GTSNPN and CDR2 is SVGIG (reference sequence). The DNA of the CDR3 is TGTGCCTGGAGTGTAGTGCCAGGTGGGGAGCAGTACTTC. As protein: CAWSVVPGGEQYF.

This clonotype was observed a handful of times. The rearrangement uses TRBV5-1 and TRBJ1-3, with D unclear. The CDR3 contains 16 residues. CDR1 and CDR2 from the germline V gene are SGHRS and YFSETQ. V lost 4 bases, J lost 1 base, and 15 bases lay in between. CDR3 DNA: TGCGCCAGCAGCGCGTATGTCTACAGTTCTGGAAACACCATATATTTT. Translation: CASSAYVYSSGNTIYF.

This clonotype was seen only a few times. The chain uses TRBV18 and TRBJ2-7, with 7 bases fitting TRBD1. After removal of 1 base from V and 2 bases from J, the junction contained 5 bases not matched to a gene. CDR1 and CDR2 (germline): KGHSH, LQKENI. This CDR3 has 15 amino acids. The DNA for the CDR3 is TGTGCCAGCTCACCACAACACAGGGGAACCTACGAGCAGTACTTC. This encodes CASSPQHRGTYEQYF.

V usage is TRBV4-2 and J usage is TRBJ2-7, with D perhaps TRBD2 (6 bases). Trimming removed 3 bases at V and 5 bases at J, with 14 bases between. The CDR3 consists of 14 residues. Germline CDR1 is LGHNA and CDR2 is YNFKEQ. The CDR3 reads CASSHRLGHDEQYF. In DNA form, the CDR3 reads TGTGCCAGCAGCCACAGACTAGGCCACGACGAGCAGTACTTC.

This clonotype was seen only a few times. The V gene is TRBV9, the J gene TRBJ2-7; 9 positions match TRBD1. The V gene end was trimmed by 4 bases and the J gene end by 4 bases; junction bases not matched to a gene: 9. Germline CDR1 SGDLS, CDR2 YYNGEE. The CDR3 runs 15 residues. CDR3 in amino acids: CASSTRTGVGYEQYF. The CDR3, as DNA: TGTGCCAGCAGCACCCGGACAGGGGTGGGTTACGAGCAGTACTTC.

This clonotype was seen a few times. The CDR3 loop is CASSPAGQYSNQPQHF. DNA for the CDR3: TGTGCCAGCAGCCCAGCAGGACAGTATAGCAATCAGCCCCAGCATTTT. The rearrangement links TRBV12-3 or TRBV12-4 to TRBJ1-5, with a tentative D call TRBD1 (6 bases). This CDR3 is 16 amino acids long. Trimming pared 6 bases from V and 0 bases from J, leaving 15 bases between.